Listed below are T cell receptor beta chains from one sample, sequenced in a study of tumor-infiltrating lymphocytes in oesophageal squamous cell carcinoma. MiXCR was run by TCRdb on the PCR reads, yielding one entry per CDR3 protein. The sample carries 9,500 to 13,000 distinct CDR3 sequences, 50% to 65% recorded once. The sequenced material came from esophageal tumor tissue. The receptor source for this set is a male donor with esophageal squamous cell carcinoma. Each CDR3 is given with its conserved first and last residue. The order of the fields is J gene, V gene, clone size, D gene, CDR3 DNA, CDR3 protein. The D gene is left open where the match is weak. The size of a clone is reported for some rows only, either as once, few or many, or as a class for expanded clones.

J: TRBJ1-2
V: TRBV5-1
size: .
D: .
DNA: TGCGCCAGCAGCTTAATCGGGGGGACCGGCTATGGCTACACCTTC
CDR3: CASSLIGGTGYGYTF

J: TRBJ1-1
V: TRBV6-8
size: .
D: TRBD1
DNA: TGTGCCAGCAGCTCCCAGGGGGCGCAGACTGAAGCTTTCTTT
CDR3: CASSSQGAQTEAFF

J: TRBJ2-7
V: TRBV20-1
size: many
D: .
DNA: TGCAGTGCTTTACCTATGGCAAATGAGCAGTACTTC
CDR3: CSALPMANEQYF

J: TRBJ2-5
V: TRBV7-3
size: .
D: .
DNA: TGTGCCAGCAGCTTAAGGGGGGGGGCCGCGGAGACCCAGTACTTC
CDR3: CASSLRGGAAETQYF

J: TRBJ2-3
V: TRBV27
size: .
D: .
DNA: TGTGCCAGCAGTTTTACGGCTAGCACAGATACGCAGTATTTT
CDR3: CASSFTASTDTQYF

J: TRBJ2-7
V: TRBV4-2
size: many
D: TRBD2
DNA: TGTGCCAGCAGCCAAGATCTTCCCAAACTAGCGGGAGGGCGTGGGTACGAGCAGTACTTC
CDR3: CASSQDLPKLAGGRGYEQYF

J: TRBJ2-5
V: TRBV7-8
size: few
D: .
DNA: TGTGCCAGCAGCCCATCAGGGGGGGGCCAAGAGACCCAGTACTTC
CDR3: CASSPSGGGQETQYF

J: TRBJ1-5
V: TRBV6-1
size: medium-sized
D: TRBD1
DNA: TGTGCCAGCGCTACAGGGGGCGTCCAGCCCCAGCATTTT
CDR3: CASATGGVQPQHF

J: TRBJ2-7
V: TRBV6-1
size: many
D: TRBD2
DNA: TGTGCCAGCAGTTATTGGAGACTAGCGGGAGTTCGGTACTTC
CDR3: CASSYWRLAGVRYF

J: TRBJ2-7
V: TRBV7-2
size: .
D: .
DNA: TGTGCCAGCAGCTTAGAAGGGTATCCTTCCTACGAGCAGTACTTC
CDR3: CASSLEGYPSYEQYF

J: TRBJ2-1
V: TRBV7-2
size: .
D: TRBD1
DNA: TGTGCCAGCAGCTATGACAGGGGGCCCTACAATGAGCAGTTCTTC
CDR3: CASSYDRGPYNEQFF

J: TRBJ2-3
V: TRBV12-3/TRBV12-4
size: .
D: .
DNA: TGTGCCAGCAGTTTGACCGGAGTGCGGGATACGCAGTATTTT
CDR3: CASSLTGVRDTQYF

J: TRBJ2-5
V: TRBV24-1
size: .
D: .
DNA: TGTGCCACCAGCCCATCAGGGTCCCAAGAGACCCAGTACTTC
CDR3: CATSPSGSQETQYF

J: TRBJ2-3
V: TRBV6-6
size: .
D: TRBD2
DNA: TGTGCCAGCAGTTACTTGCTGACTAGCGGGAGAGTAACCACAGATACGCAGTATTTT
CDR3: CASSYLLTSGRVTTDTQYF

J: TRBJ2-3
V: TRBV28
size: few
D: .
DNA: TGTGCCAGCATCGACAGTAGCACAGATACGCAGTATTTT
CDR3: CASIDSSTDTQYF

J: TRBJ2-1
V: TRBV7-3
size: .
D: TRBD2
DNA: TGTGCCAGCAGCTTAACTAGCGGGGGGGCCTTACCCTACAATGAGCAGTTCTTC
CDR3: CASSLTSGGALPYNEQFF

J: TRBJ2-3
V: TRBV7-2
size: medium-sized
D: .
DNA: TGTGCCAGCAGCGCTGCCGCTGGCACAGATACGCAGTATTTT
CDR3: CASSAAAGTDTQYF

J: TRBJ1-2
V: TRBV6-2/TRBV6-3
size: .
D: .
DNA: TGTGCCAGCACCAGGACGCCAGCGGGCGGCTACACCTTC
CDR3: CASTRTPAGGYTF

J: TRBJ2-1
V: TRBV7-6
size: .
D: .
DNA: TGTGCTAGCAGCTTAGTAGGACAAGGGGAGCAGTTCTTC
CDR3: CASSLVGQGEQFF

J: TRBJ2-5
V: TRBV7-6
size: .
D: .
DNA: TGTGCCAGCAGCATCGGAGGCGAGACCCAGTACTTC
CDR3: CASSIGGETQYF

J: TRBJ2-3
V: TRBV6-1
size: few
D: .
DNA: TGTGCCAGCAGCACGACGGGTCGGAGATTGGCTACGCAGTATTTT
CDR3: CASSTTGRRLATQYF

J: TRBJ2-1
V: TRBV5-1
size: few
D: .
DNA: TGCGCCAGCAGCTTCCGGGAGTCGAGAAATGAGCAGTTCTTC
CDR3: CASSFRESRNEQFF

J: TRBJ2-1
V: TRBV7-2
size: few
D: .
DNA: TGTGCCAGCAGCTTACTAGGGCACGGCGGGTACAATGAGCAGTTCTTC
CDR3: CASSLLGHGGYNEQFF

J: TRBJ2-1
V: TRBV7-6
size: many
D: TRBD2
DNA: TGTGCCAGCAGCGGGGCACCGGGACTAGCGGGAGAGCTCTCCTACAATGAGCAGTTCTTC
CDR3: CASSGAPGLAGELSYNEQFF

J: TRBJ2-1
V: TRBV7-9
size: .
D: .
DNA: TGTGCCAGCAGCTTATTGATCTCCTACAATGAGCAGTTCTTC
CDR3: CASSLLISYNEQFF

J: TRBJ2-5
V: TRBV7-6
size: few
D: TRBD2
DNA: TGTGCCAGCAGCCCCCCGACTAGCGGGAGCTTCGAGACCCAGTACTTC
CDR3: CASSPPTSGSFETQYF

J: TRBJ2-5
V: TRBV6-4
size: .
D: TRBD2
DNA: TGTGCCAGCAGAGGACTAGCGGGAAGCGAGACCCAGTACTTC
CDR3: CASRGLAGSETQYF

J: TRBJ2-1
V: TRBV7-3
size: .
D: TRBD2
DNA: TGTGCCAGCAGCGTCCCCACCACTAGCGGGGGTTCGGGTGAGCAGTTCTTC
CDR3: CASSVPTTSGGSGEQFF

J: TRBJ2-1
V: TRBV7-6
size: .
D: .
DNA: TGTGCCAGCAGCTCGGGCAGGCTGGATGGGGATGAGCAGTTCTTC
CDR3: CASSSGRLDGDEQFF

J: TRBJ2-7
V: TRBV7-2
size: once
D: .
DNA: TGTGCCAGCAGCTTAGCGGGAGGTCCCCACGAGCAGTACTTC
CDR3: CASSLAGGPHEQYF

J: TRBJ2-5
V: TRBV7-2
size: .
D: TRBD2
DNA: TGTGCCAGCAGCCGTACCGGGACTAGCGGTCGAGGAGGATGGGAGACCCAGTACTTC
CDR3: CASSRTGTSGRGGWETQYF

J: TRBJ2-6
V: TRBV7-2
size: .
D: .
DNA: TGTGCCAGCAGCGCCAGGGTTAAGGCTGGGGCCAACGTCCTGACTTTC
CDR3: CASSARVKAGANVLTF

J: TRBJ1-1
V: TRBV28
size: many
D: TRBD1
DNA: TGTGCCAGCTCTCTCAGGGGGAGTTTCACGGAAGCTTTCTTT
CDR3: CASSLRGSFTEAFF

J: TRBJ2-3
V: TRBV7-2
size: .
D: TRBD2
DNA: TGTGCCAGCAGCCCCCTAGCGGGAGTGGTTGGTACGCAGTATTTT
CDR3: CASSPLAGVVGTQYF

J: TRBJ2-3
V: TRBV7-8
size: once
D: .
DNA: TGTGCCAGCAGCCGAGCCCATCGAGGTGGGCACACAGATACGCAGTATTTT
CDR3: CASSRAHRGGHTDTQYF

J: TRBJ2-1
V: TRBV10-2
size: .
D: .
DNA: TGCGCCAGCAGTATCGACAATGAGCAGTTCTTC
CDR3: CASSIDNEQFF

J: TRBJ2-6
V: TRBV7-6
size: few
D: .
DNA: TGTGCCAGCAGCCCCCAGGAGGCCAACGTCCTGACTTTC
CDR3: CASSPQEANVLTF

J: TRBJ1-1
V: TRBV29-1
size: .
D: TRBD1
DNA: TGCAGCGTTGGACAGGGTGGCACTGAAGCTTTCTTT
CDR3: CSVGQGGTEAFF

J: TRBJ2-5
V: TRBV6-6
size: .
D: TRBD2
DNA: TGTGCCAGCAGTTACTCCGGGGGAGGGAAGACCCAGTACTTC
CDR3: CASSYSGGGKTQYF

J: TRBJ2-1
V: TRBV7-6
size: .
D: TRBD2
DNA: TGTGCCAGCAGCTTACCCCCGGGACGGGAGGAGACCCAGTTCTTC
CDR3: CASSLPPGREETQFF

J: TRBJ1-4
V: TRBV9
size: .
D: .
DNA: TGTGCCAGCAGCGTGGGGTGGGCAACTAATGAAAAACTGTTTTTT
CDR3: CASSVGWATNEKLFF

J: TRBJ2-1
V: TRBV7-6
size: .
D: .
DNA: TGTGCCAGCAGCTTACGTTACCTCAATGAGCAGTTCTTC
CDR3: CASSLRYLNEQFF

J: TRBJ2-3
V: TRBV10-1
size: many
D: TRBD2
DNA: TGCGCCAGCAGTAGGCTAGCGGGAAACACAGATACGCAGTATTTT
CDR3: CASSRLAGNTDTQYF

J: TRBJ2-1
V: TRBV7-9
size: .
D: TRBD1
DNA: TGTGCCAGCAGCTCTGGGACAGGGATCTACAATGAGCAGTTCTTC
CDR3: CASSSGTGIYNEQFF

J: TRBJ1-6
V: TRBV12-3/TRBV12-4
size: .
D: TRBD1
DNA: TGTGCCAGCAGTTTAGCCCAGGGGGTCTATAATTCACCCCTCCACTTT
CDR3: CASSLAQGVYNSPLHF

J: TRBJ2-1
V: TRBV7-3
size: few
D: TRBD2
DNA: TGTGCCAGCAGCCCAGAGGCTAGCGGGGGGTACAATGAGCAGTTCTTC
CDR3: CASSPEASGGYNEQFF

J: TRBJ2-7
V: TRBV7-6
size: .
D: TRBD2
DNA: TGTGCCAGCAGCCTACCTCCAGCGGGAGGTGGGTACGAGCAGTACTTC
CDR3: CASSLPPAGGGYEQYF

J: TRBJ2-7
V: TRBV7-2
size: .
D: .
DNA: TGTGCCAGCAGCTTAGGACAGGTTAACGAGCAGTACTTC
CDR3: CASSLGQVNEQYF

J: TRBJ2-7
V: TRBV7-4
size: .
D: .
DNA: TGTGCCAGCAGCGAACGCGCCGGATTCAGACAGTCCTACGAGCAGTACTTC
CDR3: CASSERAGFRQSYEQYF

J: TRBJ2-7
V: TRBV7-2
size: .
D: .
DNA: TGTGCCAGCAGTCTCGAATGGGCGGTCTCCTACGAGCAGTACTTC
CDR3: CASSLEWAVSYEQYF

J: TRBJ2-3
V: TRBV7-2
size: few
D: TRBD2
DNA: TGTGCCAGCAGCCGACTAGCGGGAGGTTCAGATACGCAGTATTTT
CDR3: CASSRLAGGSDTQYF

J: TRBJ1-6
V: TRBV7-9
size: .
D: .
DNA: TGTGCCAGCAGCTTAGCTCGGCAGGGTGTAGACTCACCCCTCCACTTT
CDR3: CASSLARQGVDSPLHF

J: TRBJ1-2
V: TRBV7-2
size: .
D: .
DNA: TGTGCCAGCAGCTTAGCGGCAGGAAACTATGGCTACACCTTC
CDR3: CASSLAAGNYGYTF

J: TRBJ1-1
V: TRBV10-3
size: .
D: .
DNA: TGTGCCATCAGTGGGGCGGGGAACACTGAAGCTTTCTTT
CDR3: CAISGAGNTEAFF

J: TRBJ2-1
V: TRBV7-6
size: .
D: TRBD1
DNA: TGTGCCAGCAGCTGGACAGGGGGCGCCCACAATGAGCAGTTCTTC
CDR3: CASSWTGGAHNEQFF